This T cell receptor (beta chain) is drawn from a study of blood T cell repertoires in COVID-19. Turning to the study itself: Italy, Spain and the United States were the sources of the convalescent and acute COVID-19 samples. Sources were T cells, B-cell-depleted T cells, or PBMCs; the material itself was cDNA or gDNA.

Per the original methods: Amplification with reference gene primers provided the estimates of nucleated cell counts. The data were produced by immunoSEQ multiplex PCR, yet TCRdb's version contains in-frame clones alone and is incomplete. V and J calls and clone size are as listed in that table; D and trimming were resolved from the DNA. The sample gives over 45,000 clones, 90% to 95% of which show up once; roughly 3.6% is in the top ten. Trimming left V 1 base short and J 2 bases short, with 9 bases between. CDR3 length: 14 amino acids. Germline loops: CDR1 MNHEY, CDR2 SMNVEV (reference sequence). The sequenced sample was peripheral blood. The source of this sequence is a man aged 45-60 years with acute or convalescent COVID-19. The V call is TRBV27, the J call TRBJ2-7; no reliable D call. The chain's CDR3 is CASSLWHDTYEQYF. CDR3 in DNA: TGTGCCAGCAGTTTATGGCACGATACCTACGAGCAGTACTTC.